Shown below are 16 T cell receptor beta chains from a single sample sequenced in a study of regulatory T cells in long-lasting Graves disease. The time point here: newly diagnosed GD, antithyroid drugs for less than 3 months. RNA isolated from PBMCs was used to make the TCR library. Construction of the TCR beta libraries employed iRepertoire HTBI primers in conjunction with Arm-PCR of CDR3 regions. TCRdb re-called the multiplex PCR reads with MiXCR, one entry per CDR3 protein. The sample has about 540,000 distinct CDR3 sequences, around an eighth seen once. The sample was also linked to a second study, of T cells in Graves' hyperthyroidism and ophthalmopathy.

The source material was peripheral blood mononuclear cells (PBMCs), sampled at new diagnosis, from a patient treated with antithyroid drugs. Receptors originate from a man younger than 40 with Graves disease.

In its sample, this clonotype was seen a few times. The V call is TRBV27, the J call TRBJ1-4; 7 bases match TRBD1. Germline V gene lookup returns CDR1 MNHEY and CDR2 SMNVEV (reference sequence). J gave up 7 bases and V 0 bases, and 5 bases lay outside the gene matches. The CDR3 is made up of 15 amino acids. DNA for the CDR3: TGTGCCAGCAGTTTATCGGGACAGAAAGTTGAAAAACTGTTTTTT. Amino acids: CASSLSGQKVEKLFF.

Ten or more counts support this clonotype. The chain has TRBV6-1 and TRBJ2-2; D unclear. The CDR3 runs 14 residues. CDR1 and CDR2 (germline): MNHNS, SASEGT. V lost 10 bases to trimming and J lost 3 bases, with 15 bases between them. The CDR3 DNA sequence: TGTGCCACGAACCTATACTCCGACACCGGGGAGCTGTTTTTT. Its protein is CATNLYSDTGELFF.

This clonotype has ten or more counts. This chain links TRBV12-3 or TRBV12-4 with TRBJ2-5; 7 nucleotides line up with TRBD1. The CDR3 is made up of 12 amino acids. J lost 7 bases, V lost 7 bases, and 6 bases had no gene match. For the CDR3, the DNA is TGTGCCAGCACCGGGACAGTGGGGACCCAGTACTTC. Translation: CASTGTVGTQYF.

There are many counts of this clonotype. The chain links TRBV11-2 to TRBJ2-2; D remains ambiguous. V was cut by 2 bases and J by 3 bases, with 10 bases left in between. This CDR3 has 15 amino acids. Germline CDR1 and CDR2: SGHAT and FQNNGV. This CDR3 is CASSLSFLDTGELFF. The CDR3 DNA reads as TGTGCCAGCAGCTTAAGTTTCCTGGACACCGGGGAGCTGTTTTTT.

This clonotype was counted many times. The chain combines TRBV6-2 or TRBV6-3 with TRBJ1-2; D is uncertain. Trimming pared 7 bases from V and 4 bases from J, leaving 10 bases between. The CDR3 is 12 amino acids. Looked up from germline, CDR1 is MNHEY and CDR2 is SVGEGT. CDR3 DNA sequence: TGTGCCAGCACCCAAGGCCCCTATGGCTACACCTTC. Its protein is CASTQGPYGYTF.

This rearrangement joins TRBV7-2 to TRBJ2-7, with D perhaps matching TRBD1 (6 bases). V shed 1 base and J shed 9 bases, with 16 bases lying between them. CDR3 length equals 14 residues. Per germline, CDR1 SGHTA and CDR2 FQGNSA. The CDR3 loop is CASSLGDLIGGQYF. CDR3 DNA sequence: TGTGCCAGCAGCTTAGGTGACTTGATAGGGGGGCAGTACTTC.

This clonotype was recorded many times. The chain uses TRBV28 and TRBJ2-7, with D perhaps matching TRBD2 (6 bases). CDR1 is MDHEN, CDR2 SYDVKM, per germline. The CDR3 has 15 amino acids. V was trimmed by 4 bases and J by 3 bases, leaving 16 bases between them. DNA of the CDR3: TGTGCCAGCAGTTCCACCTCTACCGGGAGCTACGAGCAGTACTTC. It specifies CASSSTSTGSYEQYF.

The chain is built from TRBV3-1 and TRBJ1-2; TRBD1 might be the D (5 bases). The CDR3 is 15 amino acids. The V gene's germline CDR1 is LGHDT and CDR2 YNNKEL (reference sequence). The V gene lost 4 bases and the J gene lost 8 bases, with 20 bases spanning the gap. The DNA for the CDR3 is TGTGCCAGCAGCCGCTCCGGGACGATAAAAGGAGGCTACACCTTC. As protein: CASSRSGTIKGGYTF.

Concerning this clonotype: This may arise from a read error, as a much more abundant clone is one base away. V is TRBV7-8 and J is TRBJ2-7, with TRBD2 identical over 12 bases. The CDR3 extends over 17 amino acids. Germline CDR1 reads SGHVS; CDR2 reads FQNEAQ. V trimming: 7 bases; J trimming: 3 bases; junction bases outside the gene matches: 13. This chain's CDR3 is CASTKTSGSTLFYEQYF. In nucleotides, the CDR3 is TGTGCCAGCACCAAGACTAGCGGGAGTACTTTGTTCTACGAGCAGTACTTC. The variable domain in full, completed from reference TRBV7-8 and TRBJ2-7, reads GAGVSQSPRYKVAKRGQDVALRCDPISGHVSLFWYQQALGQGPEFLTYFQNEAQLDKSGLPSDRFFAERPEGSVSTLKIQRTQQEDSAVYLCASTKTSGSTLFYEQYFGPGTRLTVT.

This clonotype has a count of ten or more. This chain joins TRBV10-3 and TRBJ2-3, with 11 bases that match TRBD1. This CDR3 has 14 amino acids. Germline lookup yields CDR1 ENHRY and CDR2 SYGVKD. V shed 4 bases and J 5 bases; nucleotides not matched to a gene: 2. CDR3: CAISGTGGVDTQYF. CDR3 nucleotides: TGTGCCATCAGTGGGACAGGGGGCGTAGATACGCAGTATTTT.

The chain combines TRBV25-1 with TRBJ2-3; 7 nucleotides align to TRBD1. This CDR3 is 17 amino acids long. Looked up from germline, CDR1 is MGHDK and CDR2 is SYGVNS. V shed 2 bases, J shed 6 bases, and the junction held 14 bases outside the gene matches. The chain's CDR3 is CASSEAVGGLRVDTQYF. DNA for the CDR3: TGTGCCAGCAGTGAAGCGGTAGGGGGCTTGAGAGTGGATACGCAGTATTTT.

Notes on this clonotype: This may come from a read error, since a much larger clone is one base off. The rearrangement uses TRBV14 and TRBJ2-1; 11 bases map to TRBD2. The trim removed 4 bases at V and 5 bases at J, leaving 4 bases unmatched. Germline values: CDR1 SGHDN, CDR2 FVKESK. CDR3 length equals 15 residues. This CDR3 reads CASSRLAGLNNEQFF. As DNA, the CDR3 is TGTGCCAGCAGCCGACTAGCGGGACTCAACAATGAGCAGTTCTTC.

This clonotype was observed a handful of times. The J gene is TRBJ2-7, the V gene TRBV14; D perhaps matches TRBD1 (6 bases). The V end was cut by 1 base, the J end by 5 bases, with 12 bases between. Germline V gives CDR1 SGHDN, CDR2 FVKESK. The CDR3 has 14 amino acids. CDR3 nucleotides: TGTGCCAGCAGCCAAGTTAACAGGGTAAACGAGCAGTACTTC. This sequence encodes CASSQVNRVNEQYF.

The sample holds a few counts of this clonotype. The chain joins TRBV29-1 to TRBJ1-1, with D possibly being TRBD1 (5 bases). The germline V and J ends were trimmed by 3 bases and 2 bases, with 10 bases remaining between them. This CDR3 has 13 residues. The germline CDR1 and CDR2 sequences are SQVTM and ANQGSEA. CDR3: CSVEGGSNTEAFF. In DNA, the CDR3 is TGCAGCGTTGAGGGGGGGAGTAACACTGAAGCTTTCTTT.

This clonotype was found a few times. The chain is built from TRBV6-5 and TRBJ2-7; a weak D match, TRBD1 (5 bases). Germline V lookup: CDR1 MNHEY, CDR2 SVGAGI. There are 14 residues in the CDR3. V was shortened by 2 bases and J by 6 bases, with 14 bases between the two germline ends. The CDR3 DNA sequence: TGTGCCAGCAGTTACGTACAGGCTTCAATCGAGCAGTACTTC. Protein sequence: CASSYVQASIEQYF.

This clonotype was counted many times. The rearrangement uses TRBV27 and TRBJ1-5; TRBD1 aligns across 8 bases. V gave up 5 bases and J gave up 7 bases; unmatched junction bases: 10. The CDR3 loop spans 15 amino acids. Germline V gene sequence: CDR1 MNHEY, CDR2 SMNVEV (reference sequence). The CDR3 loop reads CASSPSDRVEQPQHF. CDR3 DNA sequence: TGTGCCAGCAGTCCCTCGGACAGGGTAGAACAGCCCCAGCATTTT.